This T cell receptor beta chain was observed in a study of memory CD4+ T cells and cytomegalovirus serostatus. Study-wide results and limits: A US-trained random forest predicted CMV serostatus with median AUC around 0.9. Suggested: most of the CMV-linked TCR signature lies in CD4+ memory cells.

A word on this clone: What it binds is not known.

Per the authors' pipeline: After removing out-of-frame reads, 2 million to 2.5 million distinct TCRbeta sequences remained. Some clones are missing from TCRdb's copy, which holds only in-frame ones; the method was immunoSEQ multiplex PCR. V and J calls and clone size are given by that table; D and trimming were obtained from the DNA. Found here are about 54,000 clones, about 70% of them singletons; the top ten hold under 3%. This CDR3 has 12 residues. Trimming stripped 3 bases from V and 8 bases from J, with 7 bases between. CDR1 and CDR2 from the germline V gene are LNHNV and YYDKDF (reference sequence). The sort gate was single viable CD3+CD4+CD8-CD45RO+ cells for memory CD4+ T cells.

Sample: memory CD4+ T cells from blood. The TCR originated in an adult in good health and CMV-seropositive. The rearrangement joins TRBV15 to TRBJ1-4, with no clear D. The CDR3 nucleotides are TGTGCCACCAGCAGTAGTGGAGAAAAACTGTTTTTT. Translated: CATSSSGEKLFF.